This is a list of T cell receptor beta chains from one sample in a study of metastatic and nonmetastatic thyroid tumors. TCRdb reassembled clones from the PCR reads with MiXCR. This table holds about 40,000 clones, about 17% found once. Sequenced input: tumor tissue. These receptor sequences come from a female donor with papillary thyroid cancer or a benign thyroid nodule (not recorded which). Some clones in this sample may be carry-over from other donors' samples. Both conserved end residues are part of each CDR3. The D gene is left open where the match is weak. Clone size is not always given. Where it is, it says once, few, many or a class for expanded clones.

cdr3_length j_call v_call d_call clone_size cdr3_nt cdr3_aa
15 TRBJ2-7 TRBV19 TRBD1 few TGTGCCAGTAGTTCAGGACAGGTGGGTTCCTACGAGCACTACTTC CASSSGQVGSYEHYF
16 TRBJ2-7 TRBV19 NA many TGTGCCAGTAGTATTACATCCGGGACACCTATCTACGAGCAGTACTTC CASSITSGTPIYEQYF
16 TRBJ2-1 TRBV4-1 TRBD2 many TGCGCCAGCAGCCAAACCGGGACTAGCGGGAGGAATGAGCAGTTCTTC CASSQTGTSGRNEQFF
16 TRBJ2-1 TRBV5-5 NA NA TGTGCCAGCAGCCCAATAGCAGGGCAAACTTACGATGAGCAGTTCTTC CASSPIAGQTYDEQFF
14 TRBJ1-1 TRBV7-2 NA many TGTGCCAGCAGCTTAGCGTCGGGGGTCGATAGGGCTTTCTTT CASSLASGVDRAFF
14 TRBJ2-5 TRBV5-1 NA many TGCGCCAGCAGCTTGGTAGGTGGGGAAGAGACCCAGTACTTC CASSLVGGEETQYF
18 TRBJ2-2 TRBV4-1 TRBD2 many TGCGCCAGCAGCCCTCCAAGGACTAGCGGGTGGAACACCGGGGAGCTGTTTTTT CASSPPRTSGWNTGELFF
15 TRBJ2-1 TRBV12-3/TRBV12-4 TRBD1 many TGTGCCAGCAGTTTAGACAGGACAGGCCAAAATGAGCAGTTCTTC CASSLDRTGQNEQFF
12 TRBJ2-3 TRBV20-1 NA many TGCAGTGCTAGAGAAACCACAGATACGCAGTATTTT CSARETTDTQYF
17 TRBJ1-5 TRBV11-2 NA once TGTGCCAGCCGCCTTGGTTTCGGACTACTGGGCACAGATACGCAGCATTTT CASRLGFGLLGTDTQHF
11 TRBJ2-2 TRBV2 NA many TGTGCCAGCCGCGGAGCCGGGGAGCTGTTTTTT CASRGAGELFF
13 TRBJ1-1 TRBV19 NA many TGTGCCAGTAAAAGGGGTTTGAACACTGAAGCTTTCTTT CASKRGLNTEAFF
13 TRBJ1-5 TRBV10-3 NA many TGTGCCATCAGTGGCGGAGGTAGTCAGCCCCAGCATTTT CAISGGGSQPQHF
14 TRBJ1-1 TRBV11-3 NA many TGTGCCAGCAGCTTAGGGGGTTTTGGCCCTGAAGCTTTCTTT CASSLGGFGPEAFF
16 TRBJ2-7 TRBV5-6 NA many TGTGCCAGCAGCTTGGCGAGTCGAGGACAGACCTACGAGCAGTACTTC CASSLASRGQTYEQYF
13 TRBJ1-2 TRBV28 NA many TGTGCCAGCAGACCCCCAAATCTCTATGGCTACACCTTC CASRPPNLYGYTF
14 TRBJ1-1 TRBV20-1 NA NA TGCAGTGCTAGAGACGGAGCGGGGGAAACTGAAGCTTTCTTT CSARDGAGETEAFF
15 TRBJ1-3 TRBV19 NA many TGTGCCAGTAGACCAGACAGGAGCTCTGGAAACACCATATATTTT CASRPDRSSGNTIYF
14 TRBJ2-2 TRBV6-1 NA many TGTGCCAGCAGGGTAGCGGTGAACACCGGGGAGCTGTTTTTT CASRVAVNTGELFF
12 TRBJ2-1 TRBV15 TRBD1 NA TGTGCCACCATCCCGACAGGGCAGGAGCAGTTCTTC CATIPTGQEQFF
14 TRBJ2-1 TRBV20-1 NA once TGCAGTGCTTCCGGGACAAGGAGTATCAATGAGCAGTTCTTC CSASGTRSINEQFF
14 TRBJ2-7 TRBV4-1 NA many TGCGCCAGCAGCCATTCGACTAGCTCCTACGAGCAGTACTTC CASSHSTSSYEQYF
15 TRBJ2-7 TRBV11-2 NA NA TGTGCCAGCAGCTTAGATTGGGACCCAGCCTACGAGCAGTACTTC CASSLDWDPAYEQYF
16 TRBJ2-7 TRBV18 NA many TGTGCCAGCTCGACCAGCTTATCTAGGGGGGACTACGAGCAGTACTTC CASSTSLSRGDYEQYF
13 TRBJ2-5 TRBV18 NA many TGTGCCAGCTCACCACGGGACCAAGAGACCCAGTACTTC CASSPRDQETQYF
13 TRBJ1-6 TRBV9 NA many TGTGCCAGCAGCTTGGACAGCAATTCACCCCTCCACTTT CASSLDSNSPLHF
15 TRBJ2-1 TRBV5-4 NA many TGTGCCAGCAGCTTGGACCTAGGAGATAACAATGAGCAGTTCTTC CASSLDLGDNNEQFF
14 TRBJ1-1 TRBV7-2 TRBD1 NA TGTGCCAGCAGCTTTACAGGGGTCAACTACGAGCAGTACTTT CASSFTGVNYEQYF
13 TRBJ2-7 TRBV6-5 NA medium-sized TGTGCCAGCAGTTACGGAGGGGAGAACGAGCAGTACTTC CASSYGGENEQYF
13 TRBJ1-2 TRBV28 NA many TGTGCCAGCAGTTTGGACGGCTACTATGGCTACACCTTC CASSLDGYYGYTF
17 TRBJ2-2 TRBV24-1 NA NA TGTGCCACCAGTGATTTTCAGGGAAAGGGTATCACCGGGGAGCTGTTTTTT CATSDFQGKGITGELFF
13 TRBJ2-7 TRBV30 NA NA TGTGCCTGGAGCGCCCTGGGATCAGGCGAGCAGTACTTC CAWSALGSGEQYF
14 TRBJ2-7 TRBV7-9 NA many TGTGCCAGCAGCTTAGCCGAGGGACCCTACGAGCAGTACTTC CASSLAEGPYEQYF
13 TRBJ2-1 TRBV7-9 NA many TGTGCCAGCAGCTCCGGACTCTACAATGAGCAGTTCTTC CASSSGLYNEQFF
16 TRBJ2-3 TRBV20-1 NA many TGCAGTGCTAGGGAGTTGCGGCCCGCAATCACAGATACGCAGTATTTT CSARELRPAITDTQYF
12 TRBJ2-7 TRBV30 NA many TGTGCCTGGAGACCCCCGGGTTACGAGCAGTACTTC CAWRPPGYEQYF
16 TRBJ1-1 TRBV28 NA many TGTGCCAGCAGTTTACCCATTACCTCTGGGAACACTGAAGCTTTCTTT CASSLPITSGNTEAFF
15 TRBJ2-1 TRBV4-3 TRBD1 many TGCGCCAGCAGCCAAGATCGGGGACAGTACAATGAGCAGTTCTTC CASSQDRGQYNEQFF
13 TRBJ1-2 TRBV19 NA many TGTGCCAGTAGTCGGACGGGGATCTATGGCTACACCTTC CASSRTGIYGYTF
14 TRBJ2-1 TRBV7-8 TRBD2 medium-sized TGTGCCAGCAGCCTAACTAGCGGGAGCGATGAGCAGTTCTTC CASSLTSGSDEQFF
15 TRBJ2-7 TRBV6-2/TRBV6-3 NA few TGTGCCAGCAGGGGACTGGGACAGTTTTCCTACGAGCAGTACTTC CASRGLGQFSYEQYF
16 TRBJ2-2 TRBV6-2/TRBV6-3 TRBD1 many TGTGCCAGCAGCCTTCGAGGGACAGCCCTCACCGGGGAGCTGTTTTTT CASSLRGTALTGELFF
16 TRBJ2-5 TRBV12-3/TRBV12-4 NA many TGTGCCAGCAGTTTTGGGGGAGCGAGAACTGGGGAGACCCAGTACTTC CASSFGGARTGETQYF
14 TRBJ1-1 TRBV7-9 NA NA TGTGCCAGCAGCTTAACCGCTGCCTCGGGGGAGGCTTTCTTT CASSLTAASGEAFF
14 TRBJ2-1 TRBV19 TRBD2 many TGTGCCAGTACCAAGACTAGCGAGACTCCCAAGCAGTTCTTC CASTKTSETPKQFF
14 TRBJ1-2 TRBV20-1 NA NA TGCAGTGCTAGGCCAGAATCATCAGGCGGTAGCTACACCTTC CSARPESSGGSYTF
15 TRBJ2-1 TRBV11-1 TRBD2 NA TGTGCCAGCAGCGACAGACGCGGGACTAGCAGTGAGCAGTTCTTC CASSDRRGTSSEQFF
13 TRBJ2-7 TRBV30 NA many TGTGCCTGTATCCGGGACACAACCTACGAGCAGTACTTC CACIRDTTYEQYF
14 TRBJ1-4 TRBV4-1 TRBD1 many TGCGCCAGCAGCAAACAGGGGTTTGGTGAAAAACTGTTTTTT CASSKQGFGEKLFF